This T cell receptor (beta chain) was identified in a study of T cell responses to AZD1222 COVID-19 vaccine. Study observations and caveats: Donors, mostly white British, included more females; clonal diversity was possibly underestimated. Repertoires in all cases were sampled only once the peak T cell response had passed.

This CDR3 comprises 15 residues. Germline values: CDR1 LNHDA, CDR2 SQIVND (reference sequence). The junction had 3 bases not matched to a gene; V was cut back by 5 bases and J by 2 bases. As for this clone: Its antigen is not identified.

Using immunoSEQ multiplex PCR, the repertoire was profiled, and TCRdb retains in-frame clones only, with some absent. This sample has over 110,000 clones, with 75% to 90% found just once. This receptor was identified in an adult in good health. The sequences come from peripheral blood, collected on day 0 of AZD1222 vaccination. The rearrangement links TRBV19 to TRBJ2-6, with 7 bases that match TRBD1. This chain's CDR3 is CASSATGAGANVLTF. DNA for the CDR3: TGTGCCAGTAGTGCTACAGGGGCTGGGGCCAACGTCCTGACTTTC.